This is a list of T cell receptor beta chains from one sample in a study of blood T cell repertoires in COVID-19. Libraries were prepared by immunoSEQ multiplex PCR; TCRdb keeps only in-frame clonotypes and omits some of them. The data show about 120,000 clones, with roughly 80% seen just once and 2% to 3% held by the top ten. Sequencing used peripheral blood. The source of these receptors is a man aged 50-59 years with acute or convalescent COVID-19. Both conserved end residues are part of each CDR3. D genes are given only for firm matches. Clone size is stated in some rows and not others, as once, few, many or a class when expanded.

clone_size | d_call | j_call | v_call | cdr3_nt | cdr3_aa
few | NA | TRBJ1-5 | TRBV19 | TGTGCCAGTAGTATGGGGACAAGGGGCAATCAGCCCCAGCATTTT | CASSMGTRGNQPQHF
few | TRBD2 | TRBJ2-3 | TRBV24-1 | TGTGCCACCAGTGATCCAACCGGGACTAGCGGGAGCACGGCAGATACGCAGTATTTT | CATSDPTGTSGSTADTQYF
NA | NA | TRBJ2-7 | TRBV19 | TGTGCCAGTAGCCCAACTAGGGAAAGGGAGCAGTACTTC | CASSPTREREQYF
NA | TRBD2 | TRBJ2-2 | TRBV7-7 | TGTGCTAGCAGCCAATCCCGGGGGGGGACAGAGCTGTTTTTT | CASSQSRGGTELFF
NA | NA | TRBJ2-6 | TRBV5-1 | TGCGCCAGCACCAACGTGAGGGGGGGGGCCTCTGGGGCCAACGTCCTGACTTTC | CASTNVRGGASGANVLTF
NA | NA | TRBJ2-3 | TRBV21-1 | TGTGCCAGCAGCAAAGTTTCTACTAGCGTTACCACAGATACGCAGTATTTT | CASSKVSTSVTTDTQYF
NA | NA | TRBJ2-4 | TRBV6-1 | TGTGCCAGCAGTGAAGGAACAACGAGGGACATTCAGTACTTC | CASSEGTTRDIQYF
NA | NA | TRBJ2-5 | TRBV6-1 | TGTGCCAGCAGTGAAGGGACCTACGGGGCCCAGTACTTC | CASSEGTYGAQYF
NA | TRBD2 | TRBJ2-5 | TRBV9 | TGTGCCAGCAGCGTTGGGCCTAGCGGGAATGGGGAGACCCAGTACTTC | CASSVGPSGNGETQYF
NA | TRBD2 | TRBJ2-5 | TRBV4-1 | TGCGCCAGCAGCCAGAAGCCCGAGGCTAGCGGGGGGAGGCGGGAGACCCAGTACTTC | CASSQKPEASGGRRETQYF
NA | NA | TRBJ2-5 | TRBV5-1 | TGCGCCAGCAGCTTAATCAGGGGGGAAGAGACCCAGTACTTC | CASSLIRGEETQYF
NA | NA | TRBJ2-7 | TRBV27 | TGTGCCAGCAGTCCCCGACTAGGGGCGAATCGGGAGCAGTACTTC | CASSPRLGANREQYF
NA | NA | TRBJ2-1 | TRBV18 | TGTGCCAGCTCACCACCGGAGCCTGCGGATGAGCAGTTCTTC | CASSPPEPADEQFF
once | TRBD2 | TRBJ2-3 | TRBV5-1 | TGCGCCAGCAGCCTAGCGGGGGGGCAGGGAGATACGCAGTATTTT | CASSLAGGQGDTQYF
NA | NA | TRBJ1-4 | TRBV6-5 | TGTGCCAGCAGTTACTCGTCTACGAATGAAAAACTGTTTTTT | CASSYSSTNEKLFF
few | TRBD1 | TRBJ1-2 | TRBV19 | TGTGCCAGTACCCCGGGACAGGGCGGCGGCTACACCTTC | CASTPGQGGGYTF
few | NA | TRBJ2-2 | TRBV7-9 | TGTGCCAGCATCGATCATACGGGAGAAACCGGGGAGCTGTTTTTT | CASIDHTGETGELFF
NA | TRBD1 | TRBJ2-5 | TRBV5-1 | TGCGCCAGCAGCATTGGGTTGGGACAGTACCAAGAGACCCAGTACTTC | CASSIGLGQYQETQYF
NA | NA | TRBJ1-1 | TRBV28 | TGTGCCAGCAGTTTACTAGCAGAGACGTTGAACACTGAAGCTTTCTTT | CASSLLAETLNTEAFF
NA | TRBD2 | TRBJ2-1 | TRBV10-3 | TGTGCCATCAGTGGGGGCGGGAGTAGAGATGAGCAGTTCTTC | CAISGGGSRDEQFF
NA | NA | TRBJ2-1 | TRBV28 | TGTGCCAGCAGTTTATGGTTTGCCGAGAGCTCCTACAATGAGCAGTTCTTC | CASSLWFAESSYNEQFF
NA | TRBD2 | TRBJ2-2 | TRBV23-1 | TGCGCCAGCAGTCCGACTCGCGGGGGGGCCAATGGCGGGGAGCTGTTTTTT | CASSPTRGGANGGELFF
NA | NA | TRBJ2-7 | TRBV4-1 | TGCGCCAGCAGCCAAGGGCTCTCCTACGAGCAGTACTTC | CASSQGLSYEQYF
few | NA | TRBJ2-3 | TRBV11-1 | TGTGCCAGCAGCTTAATTTTAGGGGGCACAGATACGCAGTATTTT | CASSLILGGTDTQYF
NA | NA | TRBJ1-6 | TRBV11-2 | TGTGCCAGCGGCGAACAGGGAGTTTCGTCACCCCTCCACTTT | CASGEQGVSSPLHF
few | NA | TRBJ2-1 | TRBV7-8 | TGTGCCAGCAGCCGAATTAAGAGCTCCTACAATGAGCAGTTCTTC | CASSRIKSSYNEQFF
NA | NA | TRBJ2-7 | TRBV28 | TGTGCCAGCAGTTCAGGGGTCCACGAGCAGTACTTC | CASSSGVHEQYF
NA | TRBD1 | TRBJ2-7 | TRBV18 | TGTGCCAGCTCATTGGGGGACAGGATGGACAACGAGCAGTACTTC | CASSLGDRMDNEQYF
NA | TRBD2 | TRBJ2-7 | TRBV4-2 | TGTGCCAGCAGCCCTGGGGAGCGGGGGTACGAGCAGTACTTC | CASSPGERGYEQYF
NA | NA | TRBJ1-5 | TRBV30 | TGTGCCTGGACCCAGGGTGTAAGCAATCAGCCCCAGCATTTT | CAWTQGVSNQPQHF
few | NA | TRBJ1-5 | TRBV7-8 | TGTGCCAGCAGCTTAGAGACACCCCTTGGACCCCAGCATTTT | CASSLETPLGPQHF
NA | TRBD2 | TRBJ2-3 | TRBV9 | TGTGCCAGCAGCGTAGACGGGGGACTAGCGGGGGGACCCACAGATACGCAGTATTTT | CASSVDGGLAGGPTDTQYF
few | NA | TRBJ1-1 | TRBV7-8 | TGTGCCAGCAGCTTAGACCTTTGGCAGGGGGCTTTCTTT | CASSLDLWQGAFF